This T cell receptor beta chain appears in the sequencing data of a study of beta chain features in type 1 diabetes. This clone was detected a few times. Expressed TCRB transcripts got sequenced, as all isolated RNA was reverse transcribed. Sequencing used immunoSEQ multiplex PCR; TCRdb keeps in-frame clones, though not all of them. The repertoire consists of about 330,000 clones, with more than 9.5% occurring once and the leading ten covering under 0.02%. The CDR3 length is 12 residues. The germline gives CDR1 MDHEN, CDR2 SYDVKM. Trimming at V came to 6 bases and at J to 11 bases, leaving 4 bases not matched to a gene.

Material for sequencing was naive CD4+ T cells from blood. The receptor comes from a woman in her 30s in good health. The chain uses TRBV28 and TRBJ2-7, with 13 bases identical to TRBD2. CDR3 in DNA: TGTGCCAGCAGCGATGGACTAGCGGGAGAGTACTTC. Its translation is CASSDGLAGEYF.